In its sample, the clone carrying this T cell receptor beta chain was seen many times. What it recognizes is unknown. The data belong to a study of neurological immune-mediated disorders. V lost 4 bases and J lost 8, with 13 bases in between. The CDR3 runs to 13 residues. Germline-derived CDR1 and CDR2 are SGHKS and YYEKEE (reference sequence). Unsorted libraries were generated from 2 million PBMCs. These cells had been stored in RNAlater at -80 C. Whole-study findings and limits: Phylogenetic grouping assigned the repertoires of 18 of 34 multiple sclerosis patients to a single cluster of related CDR3 sequences. This cluster may be a repertoire-level signature. It was HTLV-1-associated myelopathy that showed the most TCR clonal expansion, while multiple sclerosis showed the least, falling below healthy controls.

5'RACE employing 10-nucleotide random UMIs yielded the cDNA. TCRdb redid the calling of the 5' RACE reads with MiXCR, one entry per CDR3 protein. Seen here are 66,000 or so distinct CDR3 sequences, under 3.5% observed once, and the top ten hold around 3.7%. Sequencing used PBMCs. The chain joins TRBV5-5 to TRBJ2-1; D may be TRBD1 (5 bases). The receptor was isolated from a middle-aged man with multiple sclerosis. CDR3 bases: TGTGCCAGCAGCCTTTGGGGCAGCGATGAGCAGTTCTTC. Its translation: CASSLWGSDEQFF.